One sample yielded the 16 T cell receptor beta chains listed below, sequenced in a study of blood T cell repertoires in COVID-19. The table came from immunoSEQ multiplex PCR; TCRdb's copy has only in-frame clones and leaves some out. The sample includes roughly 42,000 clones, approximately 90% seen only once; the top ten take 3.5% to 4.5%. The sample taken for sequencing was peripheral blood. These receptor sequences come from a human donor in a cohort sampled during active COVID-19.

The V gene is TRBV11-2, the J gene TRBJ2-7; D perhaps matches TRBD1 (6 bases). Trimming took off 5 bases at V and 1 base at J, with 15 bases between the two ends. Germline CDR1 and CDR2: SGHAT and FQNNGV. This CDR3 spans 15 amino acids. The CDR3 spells CASSPSRTASYEQYF. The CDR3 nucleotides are TGTGCCAGCAGCCCTAGCAGGACAGCTTCCTACGAGCAGTACTTC.

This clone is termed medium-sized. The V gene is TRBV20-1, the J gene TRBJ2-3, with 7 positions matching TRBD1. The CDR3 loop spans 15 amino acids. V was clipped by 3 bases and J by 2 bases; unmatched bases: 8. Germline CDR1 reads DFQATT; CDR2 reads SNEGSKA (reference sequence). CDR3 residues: CSASEQTGNTDTQYF. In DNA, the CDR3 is TGCAGTGCTAGTGAACAGACAGGGAACACAGATACGCAGTATTTT.

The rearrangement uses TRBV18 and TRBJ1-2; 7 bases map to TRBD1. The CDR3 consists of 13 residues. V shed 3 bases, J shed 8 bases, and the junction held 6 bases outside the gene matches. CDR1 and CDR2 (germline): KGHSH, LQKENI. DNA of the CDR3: TGTGCCAGCTCACCCGAACAGGGGTGGGGCTACACCTTC. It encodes CASSPEQGWGYTF.

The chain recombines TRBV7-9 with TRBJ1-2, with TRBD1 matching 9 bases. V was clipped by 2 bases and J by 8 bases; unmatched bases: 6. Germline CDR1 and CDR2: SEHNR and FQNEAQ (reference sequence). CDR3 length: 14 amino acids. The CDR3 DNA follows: TGTGCCAGCAGCTTACAACAGGGGGCTCACGGCTACACCTTC. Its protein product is CASSLQQGAHGYTF.

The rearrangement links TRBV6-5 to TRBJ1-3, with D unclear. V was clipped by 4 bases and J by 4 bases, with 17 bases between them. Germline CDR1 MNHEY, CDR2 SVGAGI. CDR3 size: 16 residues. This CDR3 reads CASSSKHRGGGNTIYF. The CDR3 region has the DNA TGTGCCAGCAGTTCCAAACACCGGGGTGGCGGAAACACCATATATTTT.

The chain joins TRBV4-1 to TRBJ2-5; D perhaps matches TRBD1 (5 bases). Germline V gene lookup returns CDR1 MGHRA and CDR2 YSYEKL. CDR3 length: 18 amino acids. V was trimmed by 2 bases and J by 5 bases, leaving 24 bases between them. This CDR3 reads CASSQRAPEEGAFETQYF. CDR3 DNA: TGCGCCAGCAGCCAACGAGCACCCGAGGAAGGGGCCTTCGAGACCCAGTACTTC.

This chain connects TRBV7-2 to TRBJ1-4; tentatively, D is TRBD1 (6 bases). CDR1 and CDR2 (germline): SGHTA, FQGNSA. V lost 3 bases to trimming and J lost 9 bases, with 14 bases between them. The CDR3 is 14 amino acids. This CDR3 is CASSLTGDGQKLFF. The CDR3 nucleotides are TGTGCCAGCAGCTTGACAGGAGACGGGCAAAAACTGTTTTTT.

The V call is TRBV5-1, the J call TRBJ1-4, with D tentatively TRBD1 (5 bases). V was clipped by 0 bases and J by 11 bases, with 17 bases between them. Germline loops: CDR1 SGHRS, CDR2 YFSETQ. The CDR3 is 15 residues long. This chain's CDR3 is CASSLDPGGDRKLFF. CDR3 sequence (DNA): TGCGCCAGCAGCTTGGATCCAGGAGGGGATCGGAAACTGTTTTTT.

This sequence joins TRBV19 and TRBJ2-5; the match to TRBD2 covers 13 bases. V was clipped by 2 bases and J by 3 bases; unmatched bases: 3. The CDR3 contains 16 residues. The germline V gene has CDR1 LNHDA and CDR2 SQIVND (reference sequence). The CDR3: CASSISTSGGEETQYF. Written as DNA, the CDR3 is TGTGCCAGTAGTATATCAACTAGCGGGGGGGAAGAGACCCAGTACTTC.

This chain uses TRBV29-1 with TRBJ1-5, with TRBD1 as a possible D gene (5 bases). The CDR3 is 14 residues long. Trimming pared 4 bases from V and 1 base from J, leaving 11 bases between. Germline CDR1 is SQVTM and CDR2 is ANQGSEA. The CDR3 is CSVAQQDSNQPQHF. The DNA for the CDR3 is TGCAGCGTTGCCCAACAGGACAGCAATCAGCCCCAGCATTTT. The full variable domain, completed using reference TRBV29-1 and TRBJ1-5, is SAVISQKPSRDICQRGTSLTIQCQVDSQVTMMFWYRQQPGQSLTLIATANQGSEATYESGFVIDKFPISRPNLTFSTLTVSNMSPEDSSIYLCSVAQQDSNQPQHFGDGTRLSIL.

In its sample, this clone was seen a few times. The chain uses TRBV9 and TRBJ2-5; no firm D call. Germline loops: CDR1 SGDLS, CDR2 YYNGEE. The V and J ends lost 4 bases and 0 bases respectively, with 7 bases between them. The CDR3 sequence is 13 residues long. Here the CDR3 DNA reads TGTGCCAGCAGCTCTCCGTACCAAGAGACCCAGTACTTC. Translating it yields CASSSPYQETQYF.

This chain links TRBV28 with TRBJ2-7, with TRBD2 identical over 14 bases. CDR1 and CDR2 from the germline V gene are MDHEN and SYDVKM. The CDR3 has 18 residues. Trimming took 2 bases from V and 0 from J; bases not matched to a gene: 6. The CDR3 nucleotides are TGTGCCAGCAGTTTAGTAGGACTAGCGGGAGGAACCTCCTACGAGCAGTACTTC. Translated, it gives CASSLVGLAGGTSYEQYF.

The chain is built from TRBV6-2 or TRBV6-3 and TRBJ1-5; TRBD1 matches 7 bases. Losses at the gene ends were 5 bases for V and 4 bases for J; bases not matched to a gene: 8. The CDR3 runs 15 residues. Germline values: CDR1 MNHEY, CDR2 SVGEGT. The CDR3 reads CASSKTDRINQPQHF. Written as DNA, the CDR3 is TGTGCCAGCAGTAAAACGGACAGGATTAATCAGCCCCAGCATTTT.

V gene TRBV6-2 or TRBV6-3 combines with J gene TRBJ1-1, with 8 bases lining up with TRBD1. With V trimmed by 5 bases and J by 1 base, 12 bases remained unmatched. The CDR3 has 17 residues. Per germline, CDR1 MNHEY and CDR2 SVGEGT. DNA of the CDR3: TGTGCCAGCAGTACAGACCTGGACAGGGTAAAGAACACTGAAGCTTTCTTT. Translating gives CASSTDLDRVKNTEAFF.

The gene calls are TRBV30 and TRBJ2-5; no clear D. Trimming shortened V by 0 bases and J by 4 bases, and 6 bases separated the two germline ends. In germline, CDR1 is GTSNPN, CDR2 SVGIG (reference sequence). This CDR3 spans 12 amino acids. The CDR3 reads CAWSVRRETQYF. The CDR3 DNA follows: TGTGCCTGGAGTGTACGGAGAGAGACCCAGTACTTC.

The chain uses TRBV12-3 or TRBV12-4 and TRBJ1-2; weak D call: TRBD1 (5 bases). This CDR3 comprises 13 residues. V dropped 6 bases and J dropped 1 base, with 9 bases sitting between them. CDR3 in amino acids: CASSPGGNYGYTF. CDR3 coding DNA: TGTGCCAGCAGCCCCGGGGGTAACTATGGCTACACCTTC.